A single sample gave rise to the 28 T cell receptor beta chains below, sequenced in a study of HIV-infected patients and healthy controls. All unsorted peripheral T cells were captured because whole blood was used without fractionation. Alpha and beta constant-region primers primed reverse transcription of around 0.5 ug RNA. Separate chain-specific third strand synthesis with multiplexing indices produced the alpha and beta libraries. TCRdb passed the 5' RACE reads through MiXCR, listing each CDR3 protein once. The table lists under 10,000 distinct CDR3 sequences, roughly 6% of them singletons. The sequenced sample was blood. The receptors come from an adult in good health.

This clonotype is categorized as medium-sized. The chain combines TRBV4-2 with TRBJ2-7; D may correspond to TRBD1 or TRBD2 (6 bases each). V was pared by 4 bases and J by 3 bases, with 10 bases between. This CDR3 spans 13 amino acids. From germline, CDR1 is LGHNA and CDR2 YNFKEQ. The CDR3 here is CASSRGGSYEQYF. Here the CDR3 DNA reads TGTGCCAGCAGCCGAGGGGGGAGCTACGAGCAGTACTTC.

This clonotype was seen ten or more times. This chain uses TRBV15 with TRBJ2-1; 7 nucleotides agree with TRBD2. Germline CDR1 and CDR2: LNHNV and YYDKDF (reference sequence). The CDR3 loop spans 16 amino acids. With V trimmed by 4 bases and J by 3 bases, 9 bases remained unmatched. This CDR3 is CATSTWGGNIYNEQFF. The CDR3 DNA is TGTGCCACCAGCACGTGGGGGGGTAACATCTACAATGAGCAGTTCTTC.

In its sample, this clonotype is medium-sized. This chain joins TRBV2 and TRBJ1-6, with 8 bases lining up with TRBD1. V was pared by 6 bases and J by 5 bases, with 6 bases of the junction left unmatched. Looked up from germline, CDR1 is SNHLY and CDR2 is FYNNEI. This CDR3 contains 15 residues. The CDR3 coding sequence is TGTGCCAGCAGCCAGGGGGCTGGAGATAATTCACCCCTCCACTTT. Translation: CASSQGAGDNSPLHF.

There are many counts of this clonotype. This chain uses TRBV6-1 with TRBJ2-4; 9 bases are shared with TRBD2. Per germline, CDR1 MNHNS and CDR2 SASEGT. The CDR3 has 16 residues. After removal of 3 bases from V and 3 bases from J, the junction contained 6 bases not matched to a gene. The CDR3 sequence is CASSEGLARGKNIQYF. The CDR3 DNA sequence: TGTGCCAGCAGTGAGGGACTAGCTCGAGGCAAAAACATTCAGTACTTC.

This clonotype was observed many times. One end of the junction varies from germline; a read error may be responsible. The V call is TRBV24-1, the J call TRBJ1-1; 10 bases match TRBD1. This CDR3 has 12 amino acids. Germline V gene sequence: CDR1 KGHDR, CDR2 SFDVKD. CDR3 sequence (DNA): TGTGCCACCAGTGATTCTGACAGGGGGCTTGCCTTT. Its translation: CATSDSDRGLAF.

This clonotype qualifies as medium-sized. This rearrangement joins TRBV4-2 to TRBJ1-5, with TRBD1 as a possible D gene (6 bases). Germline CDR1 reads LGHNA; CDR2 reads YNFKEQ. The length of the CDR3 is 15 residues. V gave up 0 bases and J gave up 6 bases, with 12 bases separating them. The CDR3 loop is CASSQDRQEVQPQHF. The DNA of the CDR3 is TGTGCCAGCAGCCAAGATCGACAGGAGGTTCAGCCCCAGCATTTT.

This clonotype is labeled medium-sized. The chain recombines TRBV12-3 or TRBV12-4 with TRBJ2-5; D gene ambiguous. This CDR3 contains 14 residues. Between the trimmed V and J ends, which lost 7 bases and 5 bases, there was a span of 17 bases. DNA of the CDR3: TGTGCCAGCAATAAAGAGGAGCCGCGGGAGACCCAGTACTTC. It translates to CASNKEEPRETQYF.

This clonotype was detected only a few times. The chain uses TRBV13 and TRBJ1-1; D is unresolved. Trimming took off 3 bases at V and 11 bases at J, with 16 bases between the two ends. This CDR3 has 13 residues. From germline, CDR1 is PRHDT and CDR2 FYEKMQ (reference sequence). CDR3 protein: CASSFLLGDKAFF. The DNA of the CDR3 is TGTGCCAGCAGCTTTCTGTTGGGAGATAAGGCTTTCTTT.

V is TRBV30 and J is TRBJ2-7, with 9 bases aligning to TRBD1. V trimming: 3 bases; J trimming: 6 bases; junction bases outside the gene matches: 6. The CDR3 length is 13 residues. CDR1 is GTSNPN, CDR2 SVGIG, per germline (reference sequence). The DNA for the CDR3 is TGTGCCTGGAGAGGGGACAGGGACACCGAGCAGTACTTC. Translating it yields CAWRGDRDTEQYF.

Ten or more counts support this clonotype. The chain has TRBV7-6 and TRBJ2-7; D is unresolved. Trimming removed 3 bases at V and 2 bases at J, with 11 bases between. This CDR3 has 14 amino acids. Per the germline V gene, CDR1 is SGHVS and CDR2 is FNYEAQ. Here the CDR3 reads CASSLRTTTYEQYF. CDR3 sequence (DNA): TGTGCCAGCAGCTTGCGGACGACCACCTACGAGCAGTACTTC.

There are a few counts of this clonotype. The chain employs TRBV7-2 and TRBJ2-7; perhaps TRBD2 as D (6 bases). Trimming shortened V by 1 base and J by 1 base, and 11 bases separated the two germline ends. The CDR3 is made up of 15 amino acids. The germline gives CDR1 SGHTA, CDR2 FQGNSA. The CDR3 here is CASSLVRGLSYEQYF. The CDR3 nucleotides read TGTGCCAGCAGCTTAGTGCGGGGACTGTCCTACGAGCAGTACTTC.

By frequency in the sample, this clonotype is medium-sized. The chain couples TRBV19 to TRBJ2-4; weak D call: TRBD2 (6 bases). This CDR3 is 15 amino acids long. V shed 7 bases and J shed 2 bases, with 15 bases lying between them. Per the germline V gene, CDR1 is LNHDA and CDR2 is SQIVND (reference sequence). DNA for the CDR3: TGTGCCAGTACCCCGGGACTGGACCCCAAAAACATTCAGTACTTC. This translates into CASTPGLDPKNIQYF.

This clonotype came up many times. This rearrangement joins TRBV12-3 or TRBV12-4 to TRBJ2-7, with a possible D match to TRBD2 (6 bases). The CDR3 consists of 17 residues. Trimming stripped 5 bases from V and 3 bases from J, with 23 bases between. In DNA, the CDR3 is TGTGCCAGCAGTCCGCCCCGGGCGGAGACTAGTTTCTACGAGCAGTACTTC. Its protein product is CASSPPRAETSFYEQYF.

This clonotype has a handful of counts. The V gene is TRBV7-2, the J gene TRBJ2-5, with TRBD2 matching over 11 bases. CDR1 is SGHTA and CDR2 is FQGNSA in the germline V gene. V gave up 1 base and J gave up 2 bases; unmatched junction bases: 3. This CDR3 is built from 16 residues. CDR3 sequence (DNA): TGTGCCAGCAGCTTAGGCCCTAGCGGGGGGCAAGAGACCCAGTACTTC. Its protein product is CASSLGPSGGQETQYF.

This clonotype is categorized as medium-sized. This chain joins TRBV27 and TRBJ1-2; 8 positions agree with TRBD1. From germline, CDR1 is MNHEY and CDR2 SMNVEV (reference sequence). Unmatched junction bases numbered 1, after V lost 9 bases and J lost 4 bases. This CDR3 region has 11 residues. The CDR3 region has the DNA TGTGCCAGTGGGACAGGCTATGGCTACACCTTC. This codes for CASGTGYGYTF.

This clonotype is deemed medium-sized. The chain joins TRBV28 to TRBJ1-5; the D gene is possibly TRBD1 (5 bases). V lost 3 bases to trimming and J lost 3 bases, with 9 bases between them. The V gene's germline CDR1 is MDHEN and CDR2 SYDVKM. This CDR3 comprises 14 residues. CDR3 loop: CASSFGGANQPQHF. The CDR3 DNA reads TGTGCCAGCAGTTTCGGAGGGGCCAATCAGCCCCAGCATTTT.

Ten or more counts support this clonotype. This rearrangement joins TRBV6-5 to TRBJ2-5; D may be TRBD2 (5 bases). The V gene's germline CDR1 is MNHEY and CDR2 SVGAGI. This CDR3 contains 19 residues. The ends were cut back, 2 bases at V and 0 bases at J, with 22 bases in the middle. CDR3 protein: CASSYRSPSGGQYQETQYF. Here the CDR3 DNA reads TGTGCCAGCAGTTACAGGTCCCCGAGCGGCGGCCAATACCAAGAGACCCAGTACTTC.

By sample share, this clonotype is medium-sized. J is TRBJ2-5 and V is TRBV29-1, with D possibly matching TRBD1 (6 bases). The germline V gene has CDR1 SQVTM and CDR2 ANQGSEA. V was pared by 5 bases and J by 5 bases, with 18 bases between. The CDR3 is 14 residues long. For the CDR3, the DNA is TGCAGCGTTTCAGGGGTCGGGGAGTGGGAGACCCAGTACTTC. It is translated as CSVSGVGEWETQYF.

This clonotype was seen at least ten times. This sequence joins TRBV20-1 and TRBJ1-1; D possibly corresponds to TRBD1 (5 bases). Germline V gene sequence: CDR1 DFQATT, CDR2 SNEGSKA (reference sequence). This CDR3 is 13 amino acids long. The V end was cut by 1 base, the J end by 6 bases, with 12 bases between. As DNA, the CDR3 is TGCAGTGCTAGAGGCGGCAGGGTCTCTGAAGCTTTCTTT. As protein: CSARGGRVSEAFF.

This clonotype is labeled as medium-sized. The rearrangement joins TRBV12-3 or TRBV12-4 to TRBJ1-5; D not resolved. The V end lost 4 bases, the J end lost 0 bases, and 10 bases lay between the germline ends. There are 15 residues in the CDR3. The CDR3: CASSSGPYSNQPQHF. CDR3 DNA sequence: TGTGCCAGCAGTTCCGGGCCCTATAGCAATCAGCCCCAGCATTTT.

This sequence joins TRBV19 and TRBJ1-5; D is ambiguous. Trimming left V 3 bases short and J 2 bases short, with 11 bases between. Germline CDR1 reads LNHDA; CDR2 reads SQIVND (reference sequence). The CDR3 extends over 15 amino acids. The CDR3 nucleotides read TGTGCCAGTAGTATCCCCCAGGCGGGCAATCAGCCCCAGCATTTT. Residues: CASSIPQAGNQPQHF.

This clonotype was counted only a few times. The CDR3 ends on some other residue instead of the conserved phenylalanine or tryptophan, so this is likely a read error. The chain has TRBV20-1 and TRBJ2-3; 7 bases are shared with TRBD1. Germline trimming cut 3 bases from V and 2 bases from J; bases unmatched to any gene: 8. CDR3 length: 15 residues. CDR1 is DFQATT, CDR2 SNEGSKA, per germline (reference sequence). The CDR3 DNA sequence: TGCAGTGCTAGTTGGGACAGAAGCCTCACAGATACGCAGTATTCT. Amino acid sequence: CSASWDRSLTDTQYS.

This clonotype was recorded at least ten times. The CDR3 here is CASSFLGKGGELFF. For the CDR3, the DNA is TGTGCCAGCAGCTTTTTAGGAAAAGGCGGGGAGCTGTTTTTT. The V gene is TRBV7-9, the J gene TRBJ2-2; the D is unclear. CDR1 is SEHNR, CDR2 FQNEAQ, per germline (reference sequence). Trimming left V 3 bases short and J 7 bases short, with 12 bases between. The length of the CDR3 is 14 residues.

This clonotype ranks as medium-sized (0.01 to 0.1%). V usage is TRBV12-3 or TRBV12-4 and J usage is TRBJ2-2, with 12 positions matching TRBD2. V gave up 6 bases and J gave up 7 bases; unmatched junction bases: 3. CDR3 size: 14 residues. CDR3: CASRGLAGSGELFF. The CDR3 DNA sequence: TGTGCCAGCAGAGGACTAGCGGGAAGCGGGGAGCTGTTTTTT.

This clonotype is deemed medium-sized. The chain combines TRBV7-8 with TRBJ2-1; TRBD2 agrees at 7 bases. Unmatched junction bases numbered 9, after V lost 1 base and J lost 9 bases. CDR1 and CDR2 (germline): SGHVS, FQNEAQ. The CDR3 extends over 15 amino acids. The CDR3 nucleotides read TGTGCCAGCAGCTTAGATAGCGGGTCTGTCGGTGAGCAGTTCTTC. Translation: CASSLDSGSVGEQFF.

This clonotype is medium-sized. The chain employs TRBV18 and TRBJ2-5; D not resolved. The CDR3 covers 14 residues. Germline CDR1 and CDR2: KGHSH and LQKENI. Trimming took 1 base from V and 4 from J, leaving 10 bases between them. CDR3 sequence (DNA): TGTGCCAGCTCACCACTGTCAGGCGCAGAGACCCAGTACTTC. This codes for CASSPLSGAETQYF.

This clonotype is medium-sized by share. The CDR3 here is CASSYPPYEQYF. The CDR3 DNA reads as TGTGCCAGCAGTTACCCCCCCTACGAGCAGTACTTC. This rearrangement joins TRBV6-2 or TRBV6-3 to TRBJ2-7; no clear D gene. Trimming cost V 2 bases and J 2 bases, with 4 bases left between them. Germline assignment: CDR1 MNHEY and CDR2 SVGEGT. CDR3 length: 12 amino acids.

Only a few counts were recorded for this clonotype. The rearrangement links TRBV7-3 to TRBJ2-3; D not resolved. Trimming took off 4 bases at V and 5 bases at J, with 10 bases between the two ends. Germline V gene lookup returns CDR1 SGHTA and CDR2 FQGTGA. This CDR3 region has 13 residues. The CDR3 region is CASSWARGDTQYF. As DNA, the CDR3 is TGTGCCAGCAGCTGGGCCCGTGGAGATACGCAGTATTTT.